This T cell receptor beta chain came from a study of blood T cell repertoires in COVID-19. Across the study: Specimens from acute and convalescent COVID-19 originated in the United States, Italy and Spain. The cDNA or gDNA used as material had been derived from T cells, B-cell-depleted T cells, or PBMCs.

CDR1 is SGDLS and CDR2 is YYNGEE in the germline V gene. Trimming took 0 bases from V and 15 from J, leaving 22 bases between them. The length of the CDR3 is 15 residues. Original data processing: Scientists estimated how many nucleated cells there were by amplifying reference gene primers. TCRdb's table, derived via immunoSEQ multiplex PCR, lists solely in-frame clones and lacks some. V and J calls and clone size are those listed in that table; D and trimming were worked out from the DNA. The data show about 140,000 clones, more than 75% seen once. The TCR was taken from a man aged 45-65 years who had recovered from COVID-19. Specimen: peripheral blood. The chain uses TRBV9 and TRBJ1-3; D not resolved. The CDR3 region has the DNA TGTGCCAGCAGCGTAGGGGCAGACCCACGACCTTCCCCATATTTT. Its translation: CASSVGADPRPSPYF.